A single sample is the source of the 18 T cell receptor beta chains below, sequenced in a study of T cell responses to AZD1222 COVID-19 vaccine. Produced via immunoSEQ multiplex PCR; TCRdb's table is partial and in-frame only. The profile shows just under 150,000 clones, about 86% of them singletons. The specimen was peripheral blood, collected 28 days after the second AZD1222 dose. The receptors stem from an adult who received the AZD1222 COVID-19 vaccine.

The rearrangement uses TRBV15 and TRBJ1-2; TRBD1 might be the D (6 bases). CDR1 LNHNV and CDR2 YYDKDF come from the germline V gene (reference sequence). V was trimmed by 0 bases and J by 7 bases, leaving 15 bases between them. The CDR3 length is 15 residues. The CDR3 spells CATSRDGSQGFGYTF. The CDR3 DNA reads TGTGCCACCAGCAGAGATGGGTCACAGGGTTTTGGCTACACCTTC.

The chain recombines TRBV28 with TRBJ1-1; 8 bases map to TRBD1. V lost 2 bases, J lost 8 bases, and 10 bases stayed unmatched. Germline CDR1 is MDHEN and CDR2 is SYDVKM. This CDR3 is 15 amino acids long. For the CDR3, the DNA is TGTGCCAGCAGTTTAAGGCCTCAGGGGGCGAGGGAAGCTTTCTTT. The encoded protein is CASSLRPQGAREAFF.

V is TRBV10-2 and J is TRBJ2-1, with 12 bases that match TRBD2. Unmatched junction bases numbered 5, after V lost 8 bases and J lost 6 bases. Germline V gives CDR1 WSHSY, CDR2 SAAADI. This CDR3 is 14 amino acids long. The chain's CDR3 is CASGLAGLINEQFF. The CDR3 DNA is TGCGCCAGCGGACTAGCGGGATTAATCAATGAGCAGTTCTTC.

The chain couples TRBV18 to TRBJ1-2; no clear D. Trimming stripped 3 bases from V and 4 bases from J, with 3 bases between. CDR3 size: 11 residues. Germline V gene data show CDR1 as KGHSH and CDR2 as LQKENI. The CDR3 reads CASSPSYGYTF. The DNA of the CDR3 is TGTGCCAGCTCACCCAGCTATGGCTACACCTTC.

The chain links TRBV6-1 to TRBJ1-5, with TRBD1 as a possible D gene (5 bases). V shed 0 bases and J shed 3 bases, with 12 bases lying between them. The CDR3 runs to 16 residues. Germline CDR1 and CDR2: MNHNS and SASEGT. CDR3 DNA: TGTGCCAGCAGTGAAGCTGGGGGACTAGACAATCAGCCCCAGCATTTT. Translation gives CASSEAGGLDNQPQHF.

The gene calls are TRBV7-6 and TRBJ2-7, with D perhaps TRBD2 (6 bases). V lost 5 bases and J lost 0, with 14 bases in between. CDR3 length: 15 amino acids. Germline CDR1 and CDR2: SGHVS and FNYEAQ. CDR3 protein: CASSPESGSSYEQYF. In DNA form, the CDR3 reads TGTGCCAGCAGCCCAGAAAGCGGGTCCTCCTACGAGCAGTACTTC.

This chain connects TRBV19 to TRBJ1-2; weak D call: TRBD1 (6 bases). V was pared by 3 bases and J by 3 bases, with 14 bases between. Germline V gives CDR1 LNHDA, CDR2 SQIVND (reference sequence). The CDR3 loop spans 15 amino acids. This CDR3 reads CASSIGWGRDYGYTF. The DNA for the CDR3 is TGTGCCAGTAGTATTGGTTGGGGGCGCGACTATGGCTACACCTTC.

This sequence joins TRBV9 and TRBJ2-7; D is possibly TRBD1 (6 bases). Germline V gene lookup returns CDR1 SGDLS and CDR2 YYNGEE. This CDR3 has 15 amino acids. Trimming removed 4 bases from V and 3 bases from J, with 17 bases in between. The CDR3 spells CASSIGGQPYYEQYF. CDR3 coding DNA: TGTGCCAGCAGCATCGGCGGACAGCCGTACTACGAGCAGTACTTC.

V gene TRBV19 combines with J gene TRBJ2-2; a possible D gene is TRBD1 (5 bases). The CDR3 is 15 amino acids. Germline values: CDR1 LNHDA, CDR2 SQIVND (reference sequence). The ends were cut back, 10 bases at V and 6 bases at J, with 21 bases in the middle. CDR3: CATERPGSRAGELFF. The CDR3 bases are TGTGCCACCGAGCGACCCGGGTCCAGGGCCGGGGAGCTGTTTTTT.

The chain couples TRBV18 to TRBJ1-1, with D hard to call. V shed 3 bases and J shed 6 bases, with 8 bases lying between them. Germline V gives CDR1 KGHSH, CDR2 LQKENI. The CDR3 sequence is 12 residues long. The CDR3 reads CASSPESPEAFF. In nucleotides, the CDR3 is TGTGCCAGCTCACCGGAGAGTCCTGAAGCTTTCTTT.

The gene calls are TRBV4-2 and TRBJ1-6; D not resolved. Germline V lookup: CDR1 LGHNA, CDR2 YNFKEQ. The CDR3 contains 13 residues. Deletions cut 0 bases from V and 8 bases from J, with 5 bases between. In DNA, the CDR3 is TGTGCCAGCAGCCAAGATCGAGATTCACCCCTCCACTTT. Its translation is CASSQDRDSPLHF.

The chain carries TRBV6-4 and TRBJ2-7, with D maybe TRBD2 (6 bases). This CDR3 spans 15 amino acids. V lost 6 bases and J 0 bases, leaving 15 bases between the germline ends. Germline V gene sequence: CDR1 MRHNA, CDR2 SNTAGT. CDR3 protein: CASSPVGGSSYEQYF. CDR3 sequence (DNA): TGTGCCAGCAGCCCCGTTGGAGGGAGCTCCTACGAGCAGTACTTC.

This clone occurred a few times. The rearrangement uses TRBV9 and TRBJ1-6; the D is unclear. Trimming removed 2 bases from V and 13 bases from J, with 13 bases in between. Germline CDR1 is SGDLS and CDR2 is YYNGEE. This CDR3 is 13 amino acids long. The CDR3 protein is CASSVPLGRPLHF. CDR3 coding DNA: TGTGCCAGCAGCGTTCCCCTGGGAAGGCCCCTCCACTTT.

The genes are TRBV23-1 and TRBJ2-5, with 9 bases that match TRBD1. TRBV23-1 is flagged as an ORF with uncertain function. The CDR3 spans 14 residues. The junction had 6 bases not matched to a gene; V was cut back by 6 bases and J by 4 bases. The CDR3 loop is CASSHTGGAETQYF. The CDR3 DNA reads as TGCGCCAGCAGCCATACAGGGGGCGCAGAGACCCAGTACTTC.

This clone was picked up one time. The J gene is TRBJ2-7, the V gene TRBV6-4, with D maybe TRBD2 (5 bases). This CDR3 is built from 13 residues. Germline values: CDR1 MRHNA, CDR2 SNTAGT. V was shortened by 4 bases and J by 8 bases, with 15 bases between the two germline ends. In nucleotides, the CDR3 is TGTGCCAGCAGTGCCCCCCACCGGGAAAAGCAGTACTTC. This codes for CASSAPHREKQYF.

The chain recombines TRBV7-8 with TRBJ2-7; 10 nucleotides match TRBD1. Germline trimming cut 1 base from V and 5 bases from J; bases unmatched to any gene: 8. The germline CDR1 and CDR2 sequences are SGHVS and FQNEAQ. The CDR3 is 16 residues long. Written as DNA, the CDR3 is TGTGCCAGCAGCTTAGTTGGCGGGACAGGGGACAACGAGCAGTACTTC. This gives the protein CASSLVGGTGDNEQYF. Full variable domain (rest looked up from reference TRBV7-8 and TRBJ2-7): GAGVSQSPRYKVAKRGQDVALRCDPISGHVSLFWYQQALGQGPEFLTYFQNEAQLDKSGLPSDRFFAERPEGSVSTLKIQRTQQEDSAVYLCASSLVGGTGDNEQYFGPGTRLTVT.

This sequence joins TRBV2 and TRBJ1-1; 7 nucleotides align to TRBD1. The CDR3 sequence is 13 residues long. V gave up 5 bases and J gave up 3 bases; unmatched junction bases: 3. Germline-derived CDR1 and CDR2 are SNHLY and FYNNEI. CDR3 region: CASSPGGYTEAFF. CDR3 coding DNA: TGTGCCAGCAGTCCAGGGGGGTACACTGAAGCTTTCTTT.

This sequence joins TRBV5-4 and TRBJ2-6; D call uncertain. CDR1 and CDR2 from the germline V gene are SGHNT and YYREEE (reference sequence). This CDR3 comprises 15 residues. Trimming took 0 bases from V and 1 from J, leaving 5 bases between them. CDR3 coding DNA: TGTGCCAGCAGCTTGGACGGGTCTGGGGCCAACGTCCTGACTTTC. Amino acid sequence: CASSLDGSGANVLTF.